This T cell receptor beta chain came from a study of T-cell reconstitution after alpha-beta-depleted transplantation in children. As it was prepared, the TCRbeta library received unique molecular identifiers. Via MiXCR, TCRdb re-called the PCR reads, giving one row per CDR3 protein. The sample lists some 600,000 distinct CDR3 sequences; about an eighth were seen once. The CDR3 runs to 17 residues. Germline-derived CDR1 and CDR2 are SGHVS and FQNEAQ. Trimming took off 1 base at V and 9 bases at J, with 22 bases between the two ends. The material sequenced was PBMCs, mostly from graft donor cells, taken 360 days after TCRalphabeta/CD19-depleted stem cell transplant. This TCR was sampled from a male patient younger than 18 who had a stem cell transplant for acute myeloid leukemia, so the T cells may come from the graft donor. The rearrangement uses TRBV7-8 and TRBJ2-1, with D possibly being TRBD1 or TRBD2 (5 bases each). The CDR3 sequence: CASSLVSFGTTGFEQFF. The CDR3 DNA follows: TGTGCCAGCAGCTTAGTTAGCTTCGGGACGACGGGCTTTGAGCAGTTCTTC.